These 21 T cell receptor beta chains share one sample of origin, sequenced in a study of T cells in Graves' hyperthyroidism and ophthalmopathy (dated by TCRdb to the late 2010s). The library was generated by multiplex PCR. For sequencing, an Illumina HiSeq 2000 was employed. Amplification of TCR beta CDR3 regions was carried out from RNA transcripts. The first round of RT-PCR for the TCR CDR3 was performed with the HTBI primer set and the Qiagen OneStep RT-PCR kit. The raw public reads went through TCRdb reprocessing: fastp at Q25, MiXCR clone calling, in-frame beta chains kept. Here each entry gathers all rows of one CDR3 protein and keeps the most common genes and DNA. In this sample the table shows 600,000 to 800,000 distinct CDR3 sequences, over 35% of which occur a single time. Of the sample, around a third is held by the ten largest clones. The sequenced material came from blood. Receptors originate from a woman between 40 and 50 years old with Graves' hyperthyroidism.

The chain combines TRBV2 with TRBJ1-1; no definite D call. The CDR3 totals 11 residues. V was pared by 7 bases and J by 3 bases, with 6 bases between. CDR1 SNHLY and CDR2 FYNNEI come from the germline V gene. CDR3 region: CASTTDTEAFF. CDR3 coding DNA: TGTGCCAGCACTACGGACACTGAAGCTTTCTTT.

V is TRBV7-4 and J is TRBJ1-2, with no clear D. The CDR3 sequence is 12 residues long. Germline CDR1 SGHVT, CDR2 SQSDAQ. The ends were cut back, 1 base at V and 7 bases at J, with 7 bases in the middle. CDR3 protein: CASSLVGIGYTF. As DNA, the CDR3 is TGTGCCAGCAGCTTAGTGGGAATTGGCTACACCTTC.

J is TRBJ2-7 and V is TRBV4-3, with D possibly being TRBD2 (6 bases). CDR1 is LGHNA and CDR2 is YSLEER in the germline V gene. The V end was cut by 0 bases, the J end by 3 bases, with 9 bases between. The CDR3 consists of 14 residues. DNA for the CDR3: TGCGCCAGCAGCCAAGACGCCGGGGGCTACGAGCAGTACTTC. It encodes CASSQDAGGYEQYF.

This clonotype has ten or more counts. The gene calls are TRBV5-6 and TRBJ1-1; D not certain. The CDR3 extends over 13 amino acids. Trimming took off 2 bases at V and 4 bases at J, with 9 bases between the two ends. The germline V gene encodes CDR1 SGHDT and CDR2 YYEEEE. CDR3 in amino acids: CASSFGKGTEAFF. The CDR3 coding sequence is TGTGCCAGCAGCTTTGGGAAGGGCACTGAAGCTTTCTTT.

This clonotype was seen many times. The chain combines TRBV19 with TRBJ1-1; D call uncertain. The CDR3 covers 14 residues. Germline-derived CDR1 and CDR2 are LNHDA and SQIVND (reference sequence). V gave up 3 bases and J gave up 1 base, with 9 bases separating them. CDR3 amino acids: CASSIGPPNTEAFF. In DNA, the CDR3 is TGTGCCAGTAGTATCGGGCCCCCGAACACTGAAGCTTTCTTT. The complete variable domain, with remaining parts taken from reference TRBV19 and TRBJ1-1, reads DGGITQSPKYLFRKEGQNVTLSCEQNLNHDAMYWYRQDPGQGLRLIYYSQIVNDFQKGDIAEGYSVSREKKESFPLTVTSAQKNPTAFYLCASSIGPPNTEAFFGQGTRLTVV.

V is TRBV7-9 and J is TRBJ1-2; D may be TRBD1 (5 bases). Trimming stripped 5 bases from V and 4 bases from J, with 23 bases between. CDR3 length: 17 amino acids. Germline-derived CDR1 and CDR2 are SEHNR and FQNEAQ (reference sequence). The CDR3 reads CASSRILAGGFSYGYTF. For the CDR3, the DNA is TGTGCCAGCAGCCGAATACTAGCGGGGGGGTTTAGCTATGGCTACACCTTC. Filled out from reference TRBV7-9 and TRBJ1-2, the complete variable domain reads DTGVSQNPRHKITKRGQNVTFRCDPISEHNRLYWYRQTLGQGPEFLTYFQNEAQLEKSRLLSDRFSAERPKGSFSTLEIQRTEQGDSAMYLCASSRILAGGFSYGYTFGSGTRLTVV.

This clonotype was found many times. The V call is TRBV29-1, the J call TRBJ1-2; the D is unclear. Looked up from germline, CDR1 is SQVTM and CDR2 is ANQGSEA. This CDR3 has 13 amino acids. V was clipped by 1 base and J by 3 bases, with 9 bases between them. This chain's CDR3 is CSVEGDLDYGYTF. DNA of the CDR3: TGCAGCGTTGAAGGGGATTTGGACTATGGCTACACCTTC.

The CDR3 here is CASSQERLAGGETQYF. The CDR3, as DNA: TGTGCCAGCAGCCAAGAAAGACTAGCGGGGGGTGAGACCCAGTACTTC. The rearrangement joins TRBV7-3 to TRBJ2-5; 13 nucleotides align to TRBD2. V lost 5 bases and J lost 5; bases outside the gene matches: 8. Germline CDR1 SGHTA, CDR2 FQGTGA. This CDR3 spans 16 amino acids.

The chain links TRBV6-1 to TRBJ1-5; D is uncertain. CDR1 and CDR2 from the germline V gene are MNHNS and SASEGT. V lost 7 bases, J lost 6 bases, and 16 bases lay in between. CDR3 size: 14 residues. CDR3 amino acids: CASTQESGSQPQHF. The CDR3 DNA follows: TGTGCCAGCACCCAAGAGTCGGGGTCTCAGCCCCAGCATTTT.

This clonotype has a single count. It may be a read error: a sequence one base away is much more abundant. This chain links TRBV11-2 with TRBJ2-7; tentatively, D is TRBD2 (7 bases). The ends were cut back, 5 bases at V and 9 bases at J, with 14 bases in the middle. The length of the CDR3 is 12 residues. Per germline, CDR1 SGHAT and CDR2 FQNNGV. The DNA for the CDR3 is TGTGCCAGCAGCACCTCGGGGGGCGGGCAGTACTTC. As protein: CASSTSGGGQYF.

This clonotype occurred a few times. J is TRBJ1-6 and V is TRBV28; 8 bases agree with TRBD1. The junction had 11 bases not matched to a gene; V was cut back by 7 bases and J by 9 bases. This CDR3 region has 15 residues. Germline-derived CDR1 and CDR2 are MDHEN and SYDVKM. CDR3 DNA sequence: TGTGCCAGCATTGGGGCAGGGGGCGTGAGTTCACCCCTCCACTTT. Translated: CASIGAGGVSSPLHF.

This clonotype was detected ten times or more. The CDR3 coding sequence is TGTGCCACCAGCAGATCAGGGGAAACTGGAAACACCATATATTTT. Protein: CATSRSGETGNTIYF. This chain uses TRBV15 with TRBJ1-3, with a weak D call TRBD1 (6 bases). Trimming pared 2 bases from V and 2 bases from J, leaving 10 bases between. The CDR3 sequence is 15 residues long. Germline values: CDR1 LNHNV, CDR2 YYDKDF (reference sequence).

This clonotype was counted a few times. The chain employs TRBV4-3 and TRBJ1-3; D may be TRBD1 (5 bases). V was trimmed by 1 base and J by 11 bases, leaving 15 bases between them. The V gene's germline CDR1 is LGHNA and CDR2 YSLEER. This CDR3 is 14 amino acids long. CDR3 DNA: TGCGCCAGCAGCCAAGGGCCGGGGCTGAACGCCATATATTTT. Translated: CASSQGPGLNAIYF.

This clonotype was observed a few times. The CDR3 reads CASSLSGSDTQYF. Here the CDR3 DNA reads TGTGCTAGTTCGCTGAGCGGGTCAGATACGCAGTATTTT. The V gene is TRBV12-3 or TRBV12-4, the J gene TRBJ2-3, with D possibly TRBD2 on 6 matching bases. The CDR3 consists of 13 residues.

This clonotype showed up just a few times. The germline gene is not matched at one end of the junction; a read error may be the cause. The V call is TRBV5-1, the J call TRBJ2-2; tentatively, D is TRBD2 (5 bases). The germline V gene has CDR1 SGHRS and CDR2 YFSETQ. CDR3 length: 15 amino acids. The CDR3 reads CASSFSVANTGELFF. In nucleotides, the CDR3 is TGTGCCAGCAGCTTTAGCGTAGCGAACACCGGGGAGCTGTTTTTT.

The CDR3 here is CASSPDPGPLHF. The CDR3 DNA is TGTGCCAGCAGCCCTGACCCAGGACCCCTCCACTTT. The chain couples TRBV7-2 to TRBJ1-6; D is undetermined. This CDR3 has 12 residues. Germline V gene sequence: CDR1 SGHTA, CDR2 FQGNSA. V was trimmed by 5 bases and J by 12 bases, leaving 11 bases between them.

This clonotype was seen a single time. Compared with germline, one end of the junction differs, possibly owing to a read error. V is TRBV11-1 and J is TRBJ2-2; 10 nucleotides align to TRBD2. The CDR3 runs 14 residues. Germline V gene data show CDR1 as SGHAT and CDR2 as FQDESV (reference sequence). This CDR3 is CASSSEAGGREQFF. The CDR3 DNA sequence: TGTGCCAGCAGCTCCGAAGCGGGAGGGCGTGAGCAGTTTTTT.

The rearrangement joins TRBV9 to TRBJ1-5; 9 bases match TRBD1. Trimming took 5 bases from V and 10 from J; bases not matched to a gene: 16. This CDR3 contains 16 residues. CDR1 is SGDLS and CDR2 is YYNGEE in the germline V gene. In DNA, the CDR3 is TGTGCCAGCAGTCTTACGCCGGGACAGGGATTTAATCCCCAGCATTTT. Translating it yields CASSLTPGQGFNPQHF.

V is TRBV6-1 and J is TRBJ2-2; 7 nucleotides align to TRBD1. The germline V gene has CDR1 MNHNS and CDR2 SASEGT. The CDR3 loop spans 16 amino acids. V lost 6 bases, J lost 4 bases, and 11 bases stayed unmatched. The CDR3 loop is CASSRIRDSLTGELFF. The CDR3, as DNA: TGTGCCAGCAGCAGAATCCGGGACAGTCTCACCGGGGAGCTGTTTTTT.

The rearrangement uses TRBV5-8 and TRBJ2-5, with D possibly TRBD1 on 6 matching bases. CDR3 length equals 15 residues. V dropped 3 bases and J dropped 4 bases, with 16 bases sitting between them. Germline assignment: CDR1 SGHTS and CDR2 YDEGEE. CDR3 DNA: TGTGCCAGCAGCTCCCTACAGGGCCCTGGAGAGACCCAGTACTTC. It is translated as CASSSLQGPGETQYF. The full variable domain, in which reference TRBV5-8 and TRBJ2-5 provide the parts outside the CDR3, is EAGVTQSPTHLIKTRGQQATLRCSPISGHTSVYWYQQALGLGLQFLLWYDEGEERNRGNFPPRFSGRQFPNYSSELNVNALELEDSALYLCASSSLQGPGETQYFGPGTRLLVL.

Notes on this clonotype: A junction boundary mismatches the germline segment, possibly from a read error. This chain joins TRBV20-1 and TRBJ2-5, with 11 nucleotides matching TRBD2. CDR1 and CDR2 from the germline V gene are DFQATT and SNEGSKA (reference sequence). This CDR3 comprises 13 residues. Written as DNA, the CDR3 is TGCAGTGCTAGAGATCTGGCTAGCGGGGGGCAGGTCTTC. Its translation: CSARDLASGGQVF.